In its sample, the clone carrying this T cell receptor beta chain was seen many times. Its target is unknown. After removal of 3 bases from V and 6 bases from J, the junction contained 2 bases not matched to a gene. The CDR3 loop spans 14 amino acids. Each CDR3 protein gets one entry after TCRdb re-called the 5' RACE reads with MiXCR. Among more than 150,000 distinct CDR3 sequences, 18% were seen once, and the ten largest hold more than 3.5%. This sample was taken from a study of CD8 T cells in ankylosing spondylitis. The study, taken as a whole, reports: Significantly higher representation of disease-linked clones was reported for matched ankylosing spondylitis synovial fluid. Prior literature has documented some motif variants in synovial fluid and blood from reactive arthritis.

Source material: blood, either unsorted or a sorted T cell fraction (not recorded which). The V gene is TRBV12-3 or TRBV12-4, the J gene TRBJ1-5, with 10 bases identical to TRBD1. This receptor was identified in a male donor aged 10 to 35 with ankylosing spondylitis or in good health (not recorded which). CDR3 nucleotides: TGTGCCAGCAGTTTGACAGGGGGCACTCAGCCCCAGCATTTT. Protein: CASSLTGGTQPQHF.